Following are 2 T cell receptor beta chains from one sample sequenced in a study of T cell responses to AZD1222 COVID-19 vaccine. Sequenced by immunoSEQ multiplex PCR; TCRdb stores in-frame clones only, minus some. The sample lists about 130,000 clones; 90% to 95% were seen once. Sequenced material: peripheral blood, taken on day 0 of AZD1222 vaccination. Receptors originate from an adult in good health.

The chain's CDR3 is CASSPQGTRGETQYF. Written as DNA, the CDR3 is TGTGCCAGCAGCCCCCAAGGGACTAGGGGAGAGACCCAGTACTTC. The chain combines TRBV7-3 with TRBJ2-5; 8 bases match TRBD2. CDR1 is SGHTA and CDR2 is FQGTGA in the germline V gene. Trimming removed 5 bases from V and 4 bases from J; junction bases left unmatched: 9. The CDR3 is made up of 15 amino acids.

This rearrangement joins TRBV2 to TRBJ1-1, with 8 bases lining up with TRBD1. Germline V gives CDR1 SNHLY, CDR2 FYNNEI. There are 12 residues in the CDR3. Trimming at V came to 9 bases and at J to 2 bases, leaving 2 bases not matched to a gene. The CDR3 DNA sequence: TGTGCCAGGACAGGGGCCAACACTGAAGCTTTCTTT. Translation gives CARTGANTEAFF. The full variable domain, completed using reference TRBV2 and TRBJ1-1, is EPEVTQTPSHQVTQMGQEVILRCVPISNHLYFYWYRQILGQKVEFLVSFYNNEISEKSEIFDDQFSVERPDGSNFTLKIRSTKLEDSAMYFCARTGANTEAFFGQGTRLTVV.